The 16 T cell receptor beta chains presented below share a single source sample, sequenced in a study of regulatory T cells in long-lasting Graves disease. Both iRepertoire HTBI primers and Arm-PCR of CDR3 regions were used to build the TCR beta libraries. MiXCR, run by TCRdb on the multiplex PCR reads, gives a single entry per CDR3 protein. The table lists roughly 500,000 distinct CDR3 sequences, 13% to 15% of them singletons. Time point in this sample: newly diagnosed GD, antithyroid drugs for less than 3 months. PBMC-extracted RNA yielded the TCR library. The data were also submitted as part of a second study, on T cells in Graves' hyperthyroidism and ophthalmopathy.

The specimen was peripheral blood mononuclear cells (PBMCs), collected at new diagnosis, from a patient treated with antithyroid drugs. These receptors were collected from a woman between 45 and 65 years old with Graves disease.

The sample holds many counts of this clonotype. The genes are TRBV7-9 and TRBJ2-1; perhaps D is TRBD1 or TRBD2 (5 bases each). Trimming took off 5 bases at V and 6 bases at J, with 17 bases between the two ends. Germline V gives CDR1 SEHNR, CDR2 FQNEAQ (reference sequence). This CDR3 contains 15 residues. CDR3 nucleotides: TGTGCCAGCAGCCCTCGAGGGGTAGAAGCCAATGAGCAGTTCTTC. Translated, it gives CASSPRGVEANEQFF.

This clonotype was detected ten times or more. The rearrangement uses TRBV6-5 and TRBJ2-5; D perhaps matches TRBD2 (6 bases). CDR1 and CDR2 from the germline V gene are MNHEY and SVGAGI. This CDR3 is 13 amino acids long. V lost 4 bases to trimming and J lost 3 bases, with 9 bases between them. CDR3 sequence (DNA): TGTGCCAGCAGTTGGGGACTCGAAGAGACCCAGTACTTC. It encodes CASSWGLEETQYF.

This clonotype was picked up many times. The chain has TRBV29-1 and TRBJ2-7; D is unresolved. CDR1 SQVTM and CDR2 ANQGSEA come from the germline V gene. The CDR3 extends over 16 amino acids. Trimming took 6 bases from V and 2 from J, leaving 23 bases between them. Here the CDR3 reads CSVEASHSGRTYEQYF. The CDR3 DNA follows: TGCAGCGTCGAGGCGTCGCATTCGGGTAGAACCTACGAGCAGTACTTC.

This clonotype has at least ten counts. The chain joins TRBV7-8 to TRBJ2-7, with D unclear. CDR1 and CDR2 from the germline V gene are SGHVS and FQNEAQ. The CDR3 totals 15 residues. Trimming shortened V by 5 bases and J by 3 bases, and 17 bases separated the two germline ends. The CDR3 here is CASSPWLGKNYEQYF. In nucleotides, the CDR3 is TGTGCCAGCAGCCCCTGGCTAGGAAAAAACTACGAGCAGTACTTC.

This clonotype was observed at least ten times. CDR3 DNA: TGTGCCAGCAGCCCCTGGGGGGGGTCGGAAGATGAAAAACTGTTTTTT. Translation gives CASSPWGGSEDEKLFF. The chain links TRBV28 to TRBJ1-4; D perhaps matches TRBD1 (5 bases). V was trimmed by 6 bases and J by 6 bases, leaving 20 bases between them. Germline lookup yields CDR1 MDHEN and CDR2 SYDVKM. CDR3 size: 16 residues.

This clonotype was observed at least ten times. The V call is TRBV12-3 or TRBV12-4, the J call TRBJ1-5, with D unresolved. V was trimmed by 7 bases and J by 0 bases, leaving 10 bases between them. The CDR3 loop spans 14 amino acids. The chain's CDR3 is CASTQLNSNQPQHF. Here the CDR3 DNA reads TGTGCCAGCACCCAGCTGAATAGCAATCAGCCCCAGCATTTT.

This clonotype was observed many times. The J gene is TRBJ2-1, the V gene TRBV3-1, with no clear D. CDR1 and CDR2 (germline): LGHDT, YNNKEL (reference sequence). V lost 2 bases and J 5 bases, leaving 13 bases between the germline ends. The CDR3 runs 15 residues. CDR3 sequence: CASSQRTGGDNEQFF. CDR3 bases: TGTGCCAGCAGCCAACGGACGGGCGGAGACAATGAGCAGTTCTTC.

This clonotype was seen at least ten times. The rearrangement uses TRBV3-1 and TRBJ2-7, with TRBD2 matching 9 bases. CDR1 LGHDT and CDR2 YNNKEL come from the germline V gene (reference sequence). CDR3 length equals 14 residues. V was clipped by 5 bases and J by 2 bases; unmatched bases: 4. As DNA, the CDR3 is TGTGCCAGCAGCTGGACTAGCGAGACCTACGAGCAGTACTTC. Translated, it gives CASSWTSETYEQYF.

The CDR3 bases are TGTGCCAGCAGTGACGGTGGAGGGACAGTCGTGGGGAAACTGTTTTTT. Protein: CASSDGGGTVVGKLFF. The rearrangement joins TRBV6-1 to TRBJ1-4; TRBD1 agrees at 7 bases. CDR1 is MNHNS and CDR2 is SASEGT in the germline V gene. J lost 11 bases, V lost 3 bases, and 15 bases had no gene match. The CDR3 sequence is 16 residues long.

The table lists this clonotype with many counts. The chain joins TRBV28 to TRBJ1-5, with D hard to call. The CDR3 contains 16 residues. Germline values: CDR1 MDHEN, CDR2 SYDVKM. Trimming left V 7 bases short and J 4 bases short, with 20 bases between. CDR3 sequence reads: CASTSTARLNNQPQHF. In DNA, the CDR3 is TGTGCCAGCACCTCTACGGCCAGGCTAAATAATCAGCCCCAGCATTTT. Full variable domain (rest looked up from reference TRBV28 and TRBJ1-5): DVKVTQSSRYLVKRTGEKVFLECVQDMDHENMFWYRQDPGLGLRLIYFSYDVKMKEKGDIPEGYSVSREKKERFSLILESASTNQTSMYLCASTSTARLNNQPQHFGDGTRLSIL.

There are many counts of this clonotype. The V gene is TRBV18, the J gene TRBJ1-5; TRBD1 is a possible D gene (6 bases). Between the trimmed V and J ends, which lost 4 bases and 4 bases, there was a span of 11 bases. This CDR3 region has 14 residues. In germline, CDR1 is KGHSH, CDR2 LQKENI. CDR3 residues: CASSQQDRNQPQHF. The CDR3 nucleotides read TGTGCCAGCTCACAACAGGACAGAAATCAGCCCCAGCATTTT.

This clonotype has at least ten counts. This chain joins TRBV18 and TRBJ2-1; 8 bases align to TRBD1. CDR3 length: 15 residues. Germline V gene lookup returns CDR1 KGHSH and CDR2 LQKENI. V lost 0 bases and J lost 5; bases outside the gene matches: 3. DNA for the CDR3: TGTGCCAGCTCACCACCGGGACAGGTAAACAATGAGCAGTTCTTC. This translates into CASSPPGQVNNEQFF.

In this sample, this clonotype turned up many times. This chain links TRBV6-5 with TRBJ1-1; D is possibly TRBD1 (5 bases). The germline CDR1 and CDR2 sequences are MNHEY and SVGAGI. The CDR3 is 16 amino acids. Trimming left V 2 bases short and J 1 base short, with 14 bases between. For the CDR3, the DNA is TGTGCCAGCAGTTACACCATGTCAGGACAGAACACTGAAGCTTTCTTT. Translated, it gives CASSYTMSGQNTEAFF.

The chain links TRBV27 to TRBJ2-2; 7 bases fit TRBD2. The CDR3 length is 15 residues. Germline loops: CDR1 MNHEY, CDR2 SMNVEV (reference sequence). The ends lost 2 bases at V and 5 bases at J; junction bases unmatched: 5. CDR3 nucleotides: TGTGCCAGCAGTTTAAAGACTAGCCTTACCGGGGAGCTGTTTTTT. It is translated as CASSLKTSLTGELFF.

This clonotype was seen a handful of times. The chain carries TRBV9 and TRBJ2-7; weak D call: TRBD1 (6 bases). Germline V lookup: CDR1 SGDLS, CDR2 YYNGEE. Trimming left V 4 bases short and J 3 bases short, with 20 bases between. The CDR3 covers 16 residues. The CDR3 reads CASSSNRDLGVYEQYF. For the CDR3, the DNA is TGTGCCAGCAGCTCGAACAGGGATTTGGGGGTCTACGAGCAGTACTTC.

This clonotype was counted at least ten times. The chain uses TRBV10-3 and TRBJ2-3; TRBD2 matches 11 bases. V gave up 4 bases and J gave up 1 base; unmatched junction bases: 13. The CDR3 runs to 19 residues. Germline CDR1 and CDR2: ENHRY and SYGVKD. The CDR3 spells CAISGSGTSGSSGTDTQYF. The CDR3, as DNA: TGTGCCATCAGTGGATCCGGGACTAGCGGTTCCTCGGGCACAGATACGCAGTATTTT.